Below, 31 T cell receptor beta chains from the same sample are listed, as sequenced in a study of T cell responses to AZD1222 COVID-19 vaccine (dated by TCRdb to the early 2020s). The library was built by means of the immunoSEQ multiplex PCR assay. Held by TCRdb, this immuneACCESS table contains in-frame sequences only and omits some clones. Under half of the omission traces to an unresolved V gene where checked; the cause of the rest is unknown. The sample includes 100,000 or so clones, with 85% to 90% observed a single time. In total, the top ten clones hold approximately 3.3% of the sample. The time point label for this specimen denotes: baseline before first vaccination. Sample: peripheral blood, taken on day 0 of AZD1222 vaccination. The source is an adult in good health.

This chain's CDR3 is CASSVNNSPLHF. DNA for the CDR3: TGTGCCAGCAGTGTCAATAATTCACCCCTCCACTTT. This chain joins TRBV28 and TRBJ1-6; D ambiguous. Germline CDR1 is MDHEN and CDR2 is SYDVKM. This CDR3 has 12 amino acids. The ends were cut back, 5 bases at V and 5 bases at J, with 4 bases in the middle. The whole variable domain, filled in from reference TRBV28 and TRBJ1-6, reads DVKVTQSSRYLVKRTGEKVFLECVQDMDHENMFWYRQDPGLGLRLIYFSYDVKMKEKGDIPEGYSVSREKKERFSLILESASTNQTSMYLCASSVNNSPLHFGNGTRLTVT.

The V and J genes are TRBV6-5 and TRBJ1-1; 7 bases are shared with TRBD1. The V gene end was trimmed by 5 bases and the J gene end by 6 bases; junction bases not matched to a gene: 6. The CDR3 runs 13 residues. From germline, CDR1 is MNHEY and CDR2 SVGAGI. CDR3 region: CASSNRGRAEAFF. The CDR3 DNA sequence: TGTGCCAGCAGTAACAGGGGAAGGGCTGAAGCTTTCTTT.

The chain couples TRBV21-1 to TRBJ2-7; TRBD2 was called by the table and not checked on the DNA. TRBV21-1 is tagged as a pseudogene. This CDR3 contains 17 residues. CDR3 DNA sequence: TGTGCCAGCAGCAAAGCGCTTCGGGCAGGGAGGCCTAACGAGCAGTACTTC. Translating gives CASSKALRAGRPNEQYF.

This chain links TRBV27 with TRBJ1-3; D is unclear. The CDR3 is 14 amino acids. V gave up 7 bases and J gave up 0 bases, with 10 bases separating them. Germline CDR1 reads MNHEY; CDR2 reads SMNVEV (reference sequence). The DNA of the CDR3 is TGTGCCAGCAATGTGGCTGTCTCTGGAAACACCATATATTTT. Encoded protein: CASNVAVSGNTIYF.

The chain combines TRBV7-6 with TRBJ1-3, with D hard to call. This CDR3 comprises 13 residues. V lost 7 bases and J lost 2, with 9 bases in between. CDR1 is SGHVS and CDR2 is FNYEAQ in the germline V gene. CDR3 amino acids: CASKARAGNTIYF. As DNA, the CDR3 is TGTGCCAGCAAGGCTAGGGCTGGAAACACCATATATTTT.

J is TRBJ2-7 and V is TRBV27; TRBD2 aligns across 7 bases. The J segment lost 9 bases and the V segment lost 3 bases, leaving 8 bases of the junction unmatched. The CDR3 spans 13 residues. CDR1 and CDR2 (germline): MNHEY, SMNVEV (reference sequence). The CDR3 DNA sequence: TGTGCCAGCAGTTTTGCGGCATTAGCGGGGCAGTACTTC. Encoded protein: CASSFAALAGQYF.

The chain uses TRBV19 and TRBJ1-6, with TRBD1 matching 10 bases. The length of the CDR3 is 15 residues. Germline CDR1 reads LNHDA; CDR2 reads SQIVND (reference sequence). V gave up 1 base and J gave up 9 bases; unmatched junction bases: 3. The CDR3 nucleotides are TGTGCCAGTAGTATAGGGGACAGGGGAATTTCACCCCTCCACTTT. This codes for CASSIGDRGISPLHF.

The genes are TRBV6-6 and TRBJ1-6; TRBD1 matches 10 bases. The ends lost 10 bases at V and 7 bases at J; junction bases unmatched: 7. This CDR3 has 14 residues. Germline lookup yields CDR1 MNHNY and CDR2 SVGAGI (reference sequence). The DNA of the CDR3 is TGTGCCACCAAGGACAGGGGGGAGAATTCACCCCTCCACTTT. Protein product: CATKDRGENSPLHF.

This sequence joins TRBV30 and TRBJ2-5; no firm D call. The CDR3 totals 13 residues. CDR1 and CDR2 from the germline V gene are GTSNPN and SVGIG (reference sequence). V lost 3 bases to trimming and J lost 2 bases, with 10 bases between them. The CDR3 loop reads CAWSRRKQETQYF. The CDR3 nucleotides read TGTGCCTGGAGCCGACGGAAACAAGAGACCCAGTACTTC.

V usage is TRBV9 and J usage is TRBJ2-5; 9 bases agree with TRBD1. The CDR3 runs to 15 residues. CDR1 and CDR2 from the germline V gene are SGDLS and YYNGEE. V was pared by 4 bases and J by 4 bases, with 8 bases of the junction left unmatched. The CDR3 reads CASSSAGTGRETQYF. DNA of the CDR3: TGTGCCAGCAGCTCGGCCGGGACAGGGCGAGAGACCCAGTACTTC.

The gene calls are TRBV10-3 and TRBJ2-1; the D is unclear. V was cut by 2 bases and J by 15 bases, with 14 bases left in between. CDR3 length: 12 residues. CDR1 is ENHRY, CDR2 SYGVKD, per germline. The CDR3 loop is CAISEGPLYSFF. In nucleotides, the CDR3 is TGTGCCATCAGTGAGGGTCCTCTATACTCGTTCTTC.

The rearrangement joins TRBV6-2 or TRBV6-3 to TRBJ1-1; no clear D. The CDR3 runs to 13 residues. Per the germline V gene, CDR1 is MNHEY and CDR2 is SVGEGT. V was shortened by 0 bases and J by 0 bases, with 2 bases between the two germline ends. In nucleotides, the CDR3 is TGTGCCAGCAGTTACTCGCTGAACACTGAAGCTTTCTTT. Translating gives CASSYSLNTEAFF.

The J gene is TRBJ1-4, the V gene TRBV14; tentative D call: TRBD1 (5 bases). V lost 0 bases to trimming and J lost 6 bases, with 14 bases between them. This CDR3 comprises 16 residues. The germline V gene has CDR1 SGHDN and CDR2 FVKESK. The CDR3 sequence is CASSQDLSGWDEKLFF. In nucleotides, the CDR3 is TGTGCCAGCAGCCAAGATTTGTCAGGGTGGGATGAAAAACTGTTTTTT.

This chain uses TRBV5-4 with TRBJ1-5; TRBD1 might be the D (6 bases). The CDR3 spans 13 residues. Germline-derived CDR1 and CDR2 are SGHNT and YYREEE (reference sequence). With 0 bases removed from V and 7 bases from J, the gap between germline ends came to 8 bases. The DNA of the CDR3 is TGTGCCAGCAGCTTGGAAAGGGGGCAGCCCCAGCATTTT. This gives the protein CASSLERGQPQHF.

V usage is TRBV7-9 and J usage is TRBJ2-3; TRBD2 matches 10 bases. The CDR3 spans 16 residues. V dropped 4 bases and J dropped 4; count of bases not matched to a gene: 8. Germline V CDR1 and CDR2: SEHNR, FQNEAQ (reference sequence). The CDR3 loop is CASSSGQAGGPDTQYF. CDR3 DNA sequence: TGTGCCAGCAGCTCCGGGCAAGCGGGGGGGCCAGATACGCAGTATTTT.

There are a few counts of this clone. CDR3 amino acids: CASSWEEHTEAFF. CDR3 bases: TGTGCCAGCTCATGGGAGGAGCACACTGAAGCTTTCTTT. The chain links TRBV18 to TRBJ1-1; D unresolved. The CDR3 spans 13 residues. Germline values: CDR1 KGHSH, CDR2 LQKENI. Trimming took 5 bases from V and 3 from J, leaving 10 bases between them.

J is TRBJ1-1 and V is TRBV28; no clear D gene. This CDR3 region has 14 residues. V gave up 6 bases and J gave up 9 bases, with 20 bases separating them. Germline loops: CDR1 MDHEN, CDR2 SYDVKM. This CDR3 reads CASRPPSDLLQAFF. In DNA form, the CDR3 reads TGTGCCAGCAGACCCCCTTCGGACCTCCTCCAAGCTTTCTTT.

The CDR3 bases are TGTGCCAGCGGGCGGCGGGTGGACACCGGGGAGCTGTTTTTT. It codes for CASGRRVDTGELFF. The J gene is TRBJ2-2, the V gene TRBV27; a weak D match, TRBD2 (5 bases). V gave up 8 bases and J gave up 3 bases, with 13 bases separating them. The CDR3 has 14 residues. CDR1 MNHEY and CDR2 SMNVEV come from the germline V gene (reference sequence).

In its sample, this clone was seen a few times. The rearrangement joins TRBV29-1 to TRBJ1-2; TRBD1 matches at 12 bases. Germline trimming cut 4 bases from V and 6 bases from J; bases unmatched to any gene: 6. Germline values: CDR1 SQVTM, CDR2 ANQGSEA. The CDR3 length is 14 residues. The CDR3 here is CSVGDRGLGNGYTF. The CDR3 DNA is TGCAGCGTTGGGGACAGGGGGCTAGGAAATGGCTACACCTTC.

This clone was observed a single time. V is TRBV6-2 or TRBV6-3 and J is TRBJ1-3; D may be TRBD1 (5 bases). Germline values: CDR1 MNHEY, CDR2 SVGEGT. The CDR3 runs to 12 residues. Trimming removed 5 bases from V and 4 bases from J, with 6 bases in between. CDR3 amino acids: CASSRQGNTIYF. CDR3 DNA sequence: TGTGCCAGCAGTCGACAGGGAAACACCATATATTTT.

This clone came up once. The V and J genes are TRBV10-2 and TRBJ2-7, with 11 bases matching TRBD1. The trim removed 6 bases at V and 4 bases at J, leaving 8 bases unmatched. The CDR3 totals 15 residues. Germline CDR1 reads WSHSY; CDR2 reads SAAADI. The CDR3: CASRDGQGAVYEQYF. The CDR3 DNA follows: TGCGCCAGCAGGGATGGACAGGGGGCGGTTTACGAGCAGTACTTC.

The chain carries TRBV5-1 and TRBJ2-5, with D possibly being TRBD1 (7 bases). This CDR3 contains 15 residues. The V end lost 0 bases, the J end lost 5 bases, and 14 bases lay between the germline ends. CDR1 and CDR2 from the germline V gene are SGHRS and YFSETQ. CDR3 DNA sequence: TGCGCCAGCAGCTTGGAGACAGGGAGGCGTGAGACCCAGTACTTC. Translation gives CASSLETGRRETQYF. Combining the CDR3 with reference TRBV5-1 and TRBJ2-5 gives the whole variable domain KAGVTQTPRYLIKTRGQQVTLSCSPISGHRSVSWYQQTPGQGLQFLFEYFSETQRNKGNFPGRFSGRQFSNSRSEMNVSTLELGDSALYLCASSLETGRRETQYFGPGTRLLVL.

The chain combines TRBV18 with TRBJ2-1; D is perhaps TRBD2 (5 bases). The V end lost 4 bases, the J end lost 5 bases, and 18 bases lay between the germline ends. Germline lookup yields CDR1 KGHSH and CDR2 LQKENI. The CDR3 is 16 amino acids. The CDR3 sequence is CASSRGSGVWDNEQFF. The CDR3 DNA reads as TGTGCCAGCTCACGTGGGAGCGGTGTTTGGGACAATGAGCAGTTCTTC.

The chain couples TRBV5-6 to TRBJ1-1; TRBD1 might be the D (5 bases). CDR3 length: 16 amino acids. Germline V CDR1 and CDR2: SGHDT, YYEEEE. Trimming removed 4 bases from V and 1 base from J, with 17 bases in between. The CDR3 nucleotides read TGTGCCAGCAGCAGACTTCCGGGACTTACGAACACTGAAGCTTTCTTT. Protein product: CASSRLPGLTNTEAFF.

The rearrangement uses TRBV11-2 and TRBJ1-4; D not certain. CDR1 is SGHAT and CDR2 is FQNNGV in the germline V gene. This CDR3 spans 13 amino acids. With 0 bases removed from V and 13 bases from J, the gap between germline ends came to 12 bases. The CDR3 sequence is CASSLDSDLGLFF. The CDR3 region has the DNA TGTGCCAGCAGCTTAGACTCGGACCTTGGACTGTTTTTT.

CDR3: CASSKPPGAGNEQFF. The CDR3, as DNA: TGTGCCAGCAGTAAACCCCCGGGAGCAGGCAATGAGCAGTTCTTC. This rearrangement joins TRBV7-9 to TRBJ2-1; TRBD2 is a possible D gene (6 bases). CDR3 size: 15 residues. The V end lost 6 bases, the J end lost 6 bases, and 18 bases lay between the germline ends. Germline values: CDR1 SEHNR, CDR2 FQNEAQ (reference sequence).

This chain uses TRBV6-6 with TRBJ1-1; 9 positions match TRBD1. Germline values: CDR1 MNHNY, CDR2 SVGAGI (reference sequence). There are 14 residues in the CDR3. The J segment lost 4 bases and the V segment lost 8 bases, leaving 8 bases of the junction unmatched. CDR3 residues: CASGLTGGGTEAFF. The CDR3 DNA is TGTGCCAGCGGATTGACAGGGGGGGGCACTGAAGCTTTCTTT.

This clone is a singleton in its sample. This chain connects TRBV5-1 to TRBJ1-2; D might be TRBD1 (5 bases). This CDR3 spans 13 amino acids. Germline V gene lookup returns CDR1 SGHRS and CDR2 YFSETQ. V was shortened by 2 bases and J by 7 bases, with 12 bases between the two germline ends. DNA for the CDR3: TGCGCCAGCAGCTTCGAGGGAGGGGCTGGCTACACCTTC. Amino acid sequence: CASSFEGGAGYTF. Filled out from reference TRBV5-1 and TRBJ1-2, the complete variable domain reads KAGVTQTPRYLIKTRGQQVTLSCSPISGHRSVSWYQQTPGQGLQFLFEYFSETQRNKGNFPGRFSGRQFSNSRSEMNVSTLELGDSALYLCASSFEGGAGYTFGSGTRLTVV.

In its sample, this clone was seen once. The V call is TRBV5-4, the J call TRBJ1-6; 10 bases line up with TRBD1. With 4 bases clipped from V and 9 bases from J, the junction kept 7 bases outside the gene matches. Per the germline V gene, CDR1 is SGHNT and CDR2 is YYREEE (reference sequence). The CDR3 consists of 15 residues. CDR3 coding DNA: TGTGCCAGCAGCACAAAGACAGGGGGCTTTTCACCCCTCCACTTT. Translating gives CASSTKTGGFSPLHF.

In its sample, this clone was seen once. This sequence joins TRBV2 and TRBJ1-4; D gene unclear. V was shortened by 5 bases and J by 3 bases, with 10 bases between the two germline ends. CDR3 length: 14 residues. Germline CDR1 is SNHLY and CDR2 is FYNNEI. CDR3 amino acids: CASSQPVPNEKLFF. For the CDR3, the DNA is TGTGCCAGCAGTCAACCGGTTCCTAATGAAAAACTGTTTTTT. The full variable domain, with the rest looked up from reference TRBV2 and TRBJ1-4, is EPEVTQTPSHQVTQMGQEVILRCVPISNHLYFYWYRQILGQKVEFLVSFYNNEISEKSEIFDDQFSVERPDGSNFTLKIRSTKLEDSAMYFCASSQPVPNEKLFFGSGTQLSVL.

This chain connects TRBV9 to TRBJ2-7; TRBD1 might be the D (5 bases). The CDR3 runs 14 residues. Germline values: CDR1 SGDLS, CDR2 YYNGEE. V gave up 4 bases and J gave up 6 bases, with 17 bases separating them. CDR3 in amino acids: CASSHTPQGSEQYF. The CDR3 region has the DNA TGTGCCAGCAGCCACACTCCCCAGGGCAGCGAGCAGTACTTC.